This T cell receptor (beta chain) was recovered during a study of blood T cell repertoires in COVID-19. As processed by the authors: Amplifying reference gene primers gave estimates of nucleated cell counts. The repertoire was sequenced with immunoSEQ multiplex PCR; TCRdb's copy has only in-frame clones and lacks some. Clone size and V and J calls were adopted from that table, with D and trimming inferred from the DNA. The sample records 190,000 or so clones, 65% to 80% being singletons. In this sample, this clone turned up once. The receptor's source is a man in his fifties who had recovered from COVID-19. Specimen: peripheral blood.

The CDR3 spells CAWNIARQGTSGYTF. The CDR3 DNA sequence: TGTGCCTGGAATATAGCTCGTCAGGGCACCAGTGGCTACACCTTC. The V call is TRBV30, the J call TRBJ1-2, with a weak D call TRBD1 (5 bases). The germline V gene has CDR1 GTSNPN and CDR2 SVGIG (reference sequence). V lost 4 bases and J 7 bases, leaving 22 bases between the germline ends. The CDR3 runs 15 residues.